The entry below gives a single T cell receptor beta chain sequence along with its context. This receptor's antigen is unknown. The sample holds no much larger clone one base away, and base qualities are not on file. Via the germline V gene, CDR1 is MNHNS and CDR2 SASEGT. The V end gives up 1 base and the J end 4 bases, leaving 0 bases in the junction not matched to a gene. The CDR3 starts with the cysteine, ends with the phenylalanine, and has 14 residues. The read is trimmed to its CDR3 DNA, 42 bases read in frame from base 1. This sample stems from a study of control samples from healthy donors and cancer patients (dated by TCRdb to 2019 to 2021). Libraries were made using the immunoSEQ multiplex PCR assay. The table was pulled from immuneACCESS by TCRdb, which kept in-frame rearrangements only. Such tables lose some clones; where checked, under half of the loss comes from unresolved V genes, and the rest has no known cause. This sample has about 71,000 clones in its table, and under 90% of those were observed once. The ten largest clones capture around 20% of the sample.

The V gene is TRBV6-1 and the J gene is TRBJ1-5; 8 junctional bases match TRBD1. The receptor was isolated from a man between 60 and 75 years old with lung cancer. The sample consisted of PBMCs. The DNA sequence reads TGTGCCAGCAGTGAAGGACAGGGGAATCAGCCCCAGCATTTT. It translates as CASSEGQGNQPQHF.